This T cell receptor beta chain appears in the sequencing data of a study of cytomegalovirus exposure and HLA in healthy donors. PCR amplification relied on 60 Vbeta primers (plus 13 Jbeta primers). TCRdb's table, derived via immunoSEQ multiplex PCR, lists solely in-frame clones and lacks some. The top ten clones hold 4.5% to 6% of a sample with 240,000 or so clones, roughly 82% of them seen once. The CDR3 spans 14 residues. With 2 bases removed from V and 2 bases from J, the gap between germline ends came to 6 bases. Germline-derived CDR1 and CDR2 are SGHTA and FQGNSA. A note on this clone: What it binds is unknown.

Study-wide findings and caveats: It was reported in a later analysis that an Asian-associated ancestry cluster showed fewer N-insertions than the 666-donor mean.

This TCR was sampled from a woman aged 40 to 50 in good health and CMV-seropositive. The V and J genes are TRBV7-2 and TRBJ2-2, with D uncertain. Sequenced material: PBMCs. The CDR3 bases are TGTGCCAGCAGCTTAAGACAAAACACCGGGGAGCTGTTTTTT. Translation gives CASSLRQNTGELFF.